One and the same sample provided the 9 T cell receptor beta chains below, sequenced in a study of human T cells and chemical hapten exposure. TCRdb re-called the RACE reads with MiXCR, one entry per CDR3 protein. The sample comprises 350,000 to 400,000 distinct CDR3 sequences, about 6% of which are singletons, and over 5.5% rests with the top ten. Regarding time point: patch test 2, 6 weeks after DPC sensitization. The treatment is: therapeutic diphenylcyclopropenone sensitization with weekly scalp DPC. The sample consisted of whole blood, taken in connection with sensitization to the hapten diphenylcyclopropenone (DPC). Every receptor here comes from a woman aged 18-29 years with alopecia areata. Some clones in this sample may be carry-over from other donors' samples.

This clonotype was seen repeatedly, ten times or more. CDR3 in amino acids: CASSPPAPYEQYF. CDR3 nucleotide sequence: TGTGCCAGCAGTCCCCCGGCTCCCTACGAGCAGTACTTC. V is TRBV6-2 or TRBV6-3 and J is TRBJ2-7; D unresolved. The CDR3 has 13 amino acids. Germline V CDR1 and CDR2: MNHEY, SVGEGT. V lost 5 bases, J lost 2 bases, and 10 bases lay in between.

This clonotype came up many times. The chain carries TRBV18 and TRBJ2-1; D remains ambiguous. In germline, CDR1 is KGHSH, CDR2 LQKENI. V was shortened by 5 bases and J by 0 bases, with 11 bases between the two germline ends. The CDR3 spans 15 residues. CDR3: CASSSGLSSYNEQFF. CDR3 DNA: TGTGCCAGCTCATCAGGCTTGAGCTCCTACAATGAGCAGTTCTTC.

Only a few counts were recorded for this clonotype. The V and J genes are TRBV6-6 and TRBJ2-7; 7 bases fit TRBD1. CDR3 size: 11 residues. Germline V gene data show CDR1 as MNHNY and CDR2 as SVGAGI (reference sequence). V shed 6 bases and J 6 bases; nucleotides not matched to a gene: 2. The CDR3 region is CASSGTAEQYF. The CDR3 nucleotides read TGTGCCAGCAGCGGGACAGCCGAGCAGTACTTC.

This chain joins TRBV10-3 and TRBJ2-3, with 8 bases matching TRBD1. This CDR3 contains 13 residues. The germline V gene has CDR1 ENHRY and CDR2 SYGVKD. The junction had 4 bases not matched to a gene; V was cut back by 8 bases and J by 3 bases. The CDR3 DNA follows: TGTGCCATCCAGGGGGCGCAGACAGATACGCAGTATTTT. Protein product: CAIQGAQTDTQYF.

The chain couples TRBV20-1 to TRBJ2-3, with 13 bases matching TRBD2. CDR1 DFQATT and CDR2 SNEGSKA come from the germline V gene (reference sequence). J gave up 3 bases and V 6 bases, and 12 bases lay outside the gene matches. The CDR3 runs to 17 residues. The CDR3 coding sequence is TGCAGTGCCCGTGGACTAGCGGGGGTGGTCTTTACAGATACGCAGTATTTT. Encoded protein: CSARGLAGVVFTDTQYF.

This clonotype was counted many times. The chain is built from TRBV27 and TRBJ2-5, with D unclear. Germline assignment: CDR1 MNHEY and CDR2 SMNVEV (reference sequence). V gave up 3 bases and J gave up 0 bases, with 2 bases separating them. The length of the CDR3 is 12 residues. In DNA, the CDR3 is TGTGCCAGCAGTTTGGACCAAGAGACCCAGTACTTC. It encodes CASSLDQETQYF.

Ten or more counts support this clonotype. The chain employs TRBV12-3 or TRBV12-4 and TRBJ1-4, with D unresolved. The CDR3 loop spans 12 amino acids. Deletions cut 6 bases from V and 3 bases from J, with 5 bases between. This chain's CDR3 is CASSFANEKLFF. The CDR3 DNA follows: TGTGCCAGCAGCTTCGCTAATGAAAAACTGTTTTTT.

This clonotype was counted many times. The chain joins TRBV5-1 to TRBJ2-7; 7 bases line up with TRBD1. This CDR3 region has 12 residues. Trimming cost V 4 bases and J 5 bases; bases outside gene matches: 3. Per germline, CDR1 SGHRS and CDR2 YFSETQ. CDR3 region: CASSPGQDEQYF. As DNA, the CDR3 is TGCGCCAGCAGCCCCGGACAGGACGAGCAGTACTTC.

This clonotype was seen repeatedly, ten times or more. The rearrangement links TRBV4-2 to TRBJ1-5; D may be TRBD1 (5 bases). Germline V gene sequence: CDR1 LGHNA, CDR2 YNFKEQ. The CDR3 runs to 16 residues. V was cut by 0 bases and J by 4 bases, with 13 bases left in between. The CDR3 reads CASSQDFRVGNQPQHF. For the CDR3, the DNA is TGTGCCAGCAGCCAAGATTTCAGGGTGGGGAATCAGCCCCAGCATTTT.